Listed below are T cell receptor beta chains from one sample, sequenced in a study of control samples from healthy donors and cancer patients. The protocol was immunoSEQ multiplex PCR, while the TCRdb copy is restricted to in-frame clones and leaves out a portion. The table shows about 73,000 clones, with 94% occurring only once. The source material was blood. Receptors were obtained from a woman in her 40s in good health. Each CDR3 is given without its conserved first and last residue. The order of the fields is V gene, J gene, CDR3 protein.

TRBV11-2	TRBJ2-6	ASTPGHLSGANVLT
TRBV5-1	TRBJ2-1	ASSSWPGTSGGLYNEQF
TRBV27	TRBJ1-5	ANPGAPLSNQPQH
TRBV5-1	TRBJ2-3	ASSLALAGGTDTQY
TRBV5-1	TRBJ2-3	ASSRGTSGEDTQY
TRBV7-2	TRBJ1-2	ASSLVGRYGYT
TRBV9	TRBJ1-4	ASSVRMGSGEKLF
TRBV12-5	TRBJ2-7	ASGFGTGTGGSEQY
TRBV29-1	TRBJ1-1	SVTVTHTEAF
TRBV6-4	TRBJ2-3	ASSDSAGGSDTQY
TRBV28	TRBJ1-5	ASSQDRGNQPQH
TRBV6-5	TRBJ1-1	ASSSPMGASNTEAF
TRBV18	TRBJ1-4	ASSTGIATNEKLF
TRBV7-3	TRBJ2-5	ASSLTGSGTQY
TRBV9	TRBJ2-2	ASSKRGRGDTGELF
TRBV3-1/TRBV3-2	TRBJ1-2	ASSQAGTGEGYT
TRBV27	TRBJ2-2	ASSPRGLAGVVGELF